This TCR beta chain was sequenced in a study of regulatory T cells in long-lasting Graves disease. As to this clonotype: Since a much larger clone is just one base distant, this may be a read error.

According to the study, TCR beta libraries were built with iRepertoire HTBI primers and CDR3-region Arm-PCR. A single record per CDR3 protein comes from TCRdb applying MiXCR to the multiplex PCR reads. The sample holds about 470,000 distinct CDR3 sequences, under 15% seen once. Time point given: newly diagnosed GD, antithyroid drugs for less than 3 months. PBMC-derived RNA was used for the TCR library. V shed 2 bases and J 10 bases; nucleotides not matched to a gene: 7. Looked up from germline, CDR1 is LGHDT and CDR2 is YNNKEL (reference sequence). This CDR3 has 14 amino acids. This sample also belongs to another study, concerning T cells in Graves' hyperthyroidism and ophthalmopathy.

This clonotype originated in a woman between 25 and 40 years old with Graves disease. The input for sequencing was peripheral blood mononuclear cells (PBMCs), taken at new diagnosis, from a patient treated with antithyroid drugs. The V call is TRBV3-1, the J call TRBJ2-1, with 8 bases lining up with TRBD2. CDR3 nucleotide sequence: TGTGCCAGCAGCCAACAAGCGGGAGTGAGGGAGCAGTTCTTC. Translating it yields CASSQQAGVREQFF.